These T cell receptor beta chains were read from a single sample in a study of blood T cell repertoires in COVID-19. Repertoires were generated with immunoSEQ multiplex PCR, while TCRdb's copy carries only in-frame clones and drops some. The repertoire consists of 250,000 to 350,000 clones, with 70% to 90% occurring once and the leading ten covering around 12%. Sequencing input: peripheral blood. These receptors all come from a woman aged 55-69 years with acute or convalescent COVID-19. Each CDR3 is given with its conserved first and last residue. The D gene is left open where the match is weak. Clone size is shown for a subset of rows, as once, few, many or a class of expanded clone.

j_gene,abundance,d_gene,v_gene,CDR3aa,CDR3nt
TRBJ1-2,NA,NA,TRBV21-1,CASSKSPDNYGYTF,TGTGCCAGCAGCAAATCTCCAGATAACTATGGCTACACCTTC
TRBJ1-1,few,NA,TRBV19,CASSIRGQGRNTEAFF,TGTGCCAGTAGTATAAGGGGACAAGGAAGGAACACTGAAGCTTTCTTT
TRBJ1-4,NA,NA,TRBV9,CASSVGSLPTEKLFF,TGTGCCAGCAGCGTAGGGAGCCTACCCACGGAAAAACTGTTTTTT
TRBJ2-4,NA,TRBD2,TRBV28,CASGLLAGDYIQYF,TGTGCCAGCGGACTACTAGCGGGAGACTACATTCAGTACTTC
TRBJ2-7,NA,TRBD2,TRBV27,CASSLSPRGERGPIEQYF,TGTGCCAGCAGTTTATCCCCCCGTGGGGAGCGGGGGCCCATAGAGCAGTACTTC
TRBJ1-3,NA,NA,TRBV7-9,CASRPSGTSGNTIYF,TGTGCCAGCCGGCCCTCAGGAACCTCTGGAAACACCATATATTTT
TRBJ2-2,once,TRBD1,TRBV28,CASRTSGTGRTGELFF,TGTGCCAGCAGAACCTCCGGGACAGGGCGCACCGGGGAGCTGTTTTTT
TRBJ1-5,NA,NA,TRBV10-2,CASSESGAQPQHF,TGCGCCAGCAGTGAGTCGGGAGCTCAGCCCCAGCATTTT
TRBJ1-1,NA,NA,TRBV6-2/TRBV6-3,CASSPGLEAFF,TGTGCCAGCAGTCCGGGTTTGGAAGCTTTCTTT
TRBJ1-5,NA,TRBD1,TRBV14,CASSADRGEVNQPQHF,TGTGCCAGCAGCGCGGACAGGGGGGAGGTGAATCAGCCCCAGCATTTT
TRBJ2-6,NA,TRBD1,TRBV27,CASSSGGAGANVLTF,TGTGCCAGCAGTTCAGGGGGCGCGGGGGCCAACGTCCTGACTTTC
TRBJ1-5,NA,NA,TRBV7-8,CASSLRGSNQPQHF,TGTGCCAGCAGCCTACGGGGGAGCAATCAGCCCCAGCATTTT
TRBJ2-1,NA,TRBD2,TRBV2,CAGGGWVGNEQFF,TGTGCCGGGGGGGGATGGGTTGGCAATGAGCAGTTCTTC
TRBJ1-2,NA,NA,TRBV29-1,CSVVKAGSDGYTF,TGCAGCGTTGTCAAGGCAGGGTCTGATGGCTACACCTTC
TRBJ2-6,NA,NA,TRBV7-2,CASSLFSLSGANVLTF,TGTGCCAGCAGCCTTTTTTCGTTATCTGGGGCCAACGTCCTGACTTTC
TRBJ2-1,NA,NA,TRBV13,CASSSVYNEQFF,TGTGCCAGCAGCTCTGTGTACAATGAGCAGTTCTTC
TRBJ2-2,NA,NA,TRBV9,CASGPTNTGELFF,TGTGCCAGCGGGCCGACGAACACCGGGGAGCTGTTTTTT
TRBJ2-7,NA,NA,TRBV7-9,CASSLAAGAYEQYF,TGTGCCAGCAGCTTAGCGGCAGGGGCTTACGAGCAGTACTTC
TRBJ1-3,NA,NA,TRBV27,CASSFNSLLSGNTIYF,TGTGCCAGCAGTTTTAATTCACTACTATCTGGAAACACCATATATTTT
TRBJ1-1,NA,NA,TRBV6-2/TRBV6-3,CASSYSIHITTEAFF,TGTGCCAGCAGTTACTCGATCCACATTACCACTGAAGCTTTCTTT
TRBJ2-6,NA,NA,TRBV5-1,CASSLGQAANVLTF,TGCGCCAGCAGCTTGGGACAGGCGGCCAACGTCCTGACTTTC
TRBJ2-7,NA,TRBD2,TRBV4-1,CASSQGPGLDSYEQYF,TGCGCCAGCAGCCAAGGGCCGGGACTAGATTCCTACGAGCAGTACTTC
TRBJ2-5,NA,TRBD2,TRBV5-1,CASSFGGRAQETQYF,TGCGCCAGCAGCTTCGGCGGGAGGGCTCAAGAGACCCAGTACTTC
TRBJ2-7,once,NA,TRBV9,CASSVEDSSSYEQYF,TGTGCCAGCAGCGTAGAAGACTCGAGCTCCTACGAGCAGTACTTC
TRBJ2-1,NA,TRBD1,TRBV5-1,CASSLGRDRVDEQFF,TGCGCCAGCAGCTTAGGCCGGGACAGGGTCGATGAGCAGTTCTTC
TRBJ1-3,NA,NA,TRBV27,CASSLGSASGNTIYF,TGTGCCAGCAGTTTAGGGAGCGCCTCTGGAAACACCATATATTTT
TRBJ1-4,NA,NA,TRBV13,CASSPTWEDKEKLFF,TGTGCCAGCAGCCCGACCTGGGAGGACAAGGAAAAACTGTTTTTT
TRBJ1-5,NA,NA,TRBV29-1,CSVAAAVNQPQHF,TGCAGCGTAGCAGCGGCGGTTAATCAGCCCCAGCATTTT
TRBJ1-2,NA,TRBD1,TRBV19,CASSTDRGLNYGYTF,TGTGCCAGTAGCACGGACAGGGGGCTAAACTATGGCTACACCTTC
TRBJ2-7,NA,NA,TRBV27,CASGKAGPYEQYF,TGTGCCAGCGGGAAGGCGGGGCCCTACGAGCAGTACTTC
TRBJ2-7,NA,TRBD1,TRBV7-2,CASSLTTGPYEQYF,TGTGCCAGCAGCCTCACGACAGGGCCCTACGAGCAGTACTTC
TRBJ2-2,NA,NA,TRBV5-1,CASSLGSAVFTGELFF,TGCGCCAGCAGCCTTGGATCGGCGGTTTTCACCGGGGAGCTGTTTTTT
TRBJ2-7,NA,TRBD1,TRBV7-2,CASSQSGTDTYEQYF,TGTGCCAGCAGCCAATCCGGGACAGATACCTACGAGCAGTACTTC
TRBJ2-5,once,NA,TRBV12-3/TRBV12-4,CASSLGSQETQYF,TGTGCCAGCAGTTTAGGTAGCCAAGAGACCCAGTACTTC
TRBJ2-5,NA,TRBD1,TRBV18,CASSRDRQETQYF,TGTGCCAGCTCACGGGACAGGCAAGAGACCCAGTACTTC
TRBJ1-5,NA,NA,TRBV7-9,CASSLSFSNQPQHF,TGTGCCAGCAGCTTATCATTCAGTAATCAGCCCCAGCATTTT
TRBJ1-6,NA,TRBD1,TRBV6-5,CASSYSRTGVSPLHF,TGTGCCAGCAGTTACTCGAGGACAGGGGTATCACCCCTCCACTTT
TRBJ1-3,NA,TRBD1,TRBV2,CASSPQGPVSGSTIYF,TGTGCCAGCAGTCCACAGGGGCCTGTCTCTGGAAGCACCATATATTTT
TRBJ2-1,NA,TRBD2,TRBV7-3,CASSSGLATNEQFF,TGTGCCAGCAGCTCCGGACTAGCGACGAATGAGCAGTTCTTC
TRBJ2-5,NA,NA,TRBV24-1,CATSDPGQGGYQETQYF,TGTGCCACCAGTGACCCCGGACAGGGAGGGTACCAAGAGACCCAGTACTTC
TRBJ1-1,once,NA,TRBV18,CASSRGANTEAFF,TGTGCCAGCTCTCGGGGGGCGAACACTGAAGCTTTCTTT
TRBJ1-6,NA,NA,TRBV27,CASRIGQISPLHF,TGTGCCAGCAGGATAGGACAGATTTCACCCCTCCACTTT
TRBJ1-2,NA,NA,TRBV4-1,CASSQDGEAIYGYTF,TGCGCCAGCAGCCAAGATGGGGAGGCTATCTATGGCTACACCTTC
TRBJ1-2,NA,TRBD1,TRBV4-1,CASSQGTGDGYTF,TGCGCCAGCAGCCAGGGGACAGGGGATGGCTACACCTTC
TRBJ1-2,few,TRBD1,TRBV6-2/TRBV6-3,CASSTLTGTGGYYGYTF,TGTGCCAGCAGTACCCTTACCGGGACAGGGGGCTACTATGGCTACACCTTC
TRBJ2-2,NA,NA,TRBV28,CASSYAHIEELFF,TGTGCCAGCAGTTACGCCCACATTGAGGAGCTGTTTTTT
TRBJ1-5,NA,TRBD1,TRBV15,CATSFDRVQPQHF,TGTGCCACCTCTTTCGACAGGGTTCAGCCCCAGCATTTT
TRBJ2-1,few,TRBD1,TRBV28,CASSSSRDRLNNEQFF,TGTGCCAGCAGTTCGTCCCGGGACAGACTTAACAATGAGCAGTTCTTC
TRBJ1-5,NA,NA,TRBV4-1,CASSQNPRQSNQPQHF,TGCGCCAGCAGCCAAAACCCTAGACAGAGTAATCAGCCCCAGCATTTT
TRBJ2-1,NA,TRBD1,TRBV7-2,CASRPPGQPKAEQFF,TGTGCCAGCAGACCTCCGGGACAGCCTAAGGCTGAGCAGTTCTTC
TRBJ2-3,NA,NA,TRBV20-1,CSADLADTQYF,TGCAGTGCGGACTTAGCGGATACGCAGTATTTT
TRBJ1-3,NA,TRBD1,TRBV5-3,CARSGLTGAGNTIYF,TGTGCCAGAAGCGGGCTGACAGGGGCAGGAAACACCATATATTTT
TRBJ2-3,once,NA,TRBV13,CASSRDLSDTQYF,TGTGCCAGCAGCCGGGACTTATCTGATACGCAGTATTTT
TRBJ2-5,NA,TRBD2,TRBV5-8,CASSTSWRGGKETQYF,TGTGCCAGCAGCACTTCCTGGCGGGGGGGAAAAGAGACCCAGTACTTC
TRBJ1-2,NA,TRBD1,TRBV27,CASSPGTGYGYTF,TGTGCCAGCAGTCCGGGGACAGGCTATGGCTACACCTTC
TRBJ1-2,NA,TRBD1,TRBV5-1,CASSQGQAGYGYTF,TGCGCCAGCAGCCAGGGACAGGCGGGATATGGCTACACCTTC
TRBJ2-7,NA,NA,TRBV30,CALTNRGRRGRVYEQYF,TGTGCCTTAACGAACAGGGGGCGTCGCGGGAGGGTTTACGAGCAGTACTTC
TRBJ2-3,NA,TRBD2,TRBV11-3,CASSLGTSGATDTQYF,TGTGCCAGCAGCCTCGGGACTAGCGGGGCGACAGATACGCAGTATTTT
TRBJ2-3,NA,TRBD1,TRBV6-6,CASSYRQGDTQYF,TGTGCCAGCAGTTACCGACAGGGAGATACGCAGTATTTT